Shown below are 2 T cell receptor beta chains from a single sample sequenced in a study of cytomegalovirus exposure and HLA in healthy donors (dated by TCRdb to about 2017). Receptors were amplified or captured by the immunoSEQ multiplex PCR assay. For the multiplex PCR, a mixture combining 60 forward primers for TCR Vbeta segments and 13 reverse primers for TCR Jbeta segments was used. TCRdb's version of the immuneACCESS table is confined to in-frame rearrangements and falls short of the full clone set. An unresolved V gene accounts for under half of the shortfall where checked; the remainder is of unknown origin. The sample yields 150,000 to 200,000 clones; over 60% were counted once. Around 0.97% of the sample comes from the top ten. Sequencing was carried out using PBMCs. Receptor source: a woman aged 50 to 65 in good health and CMV-seropositive.

This sequence joins TRBV2 and TRBJ2-1, with 11 nucleotides matching TRBD2. Germline lookup yields CDR1 SNHLY and CDR2 FYNNEI. The ends lost 9 bases at V and 4 bases at J; junction bases unmatched: 8. The CDR3 extends over 15 amino acids. The CDR3 protein is CARGAGTSGYNEQFF. CDR3 nucleotides: TGTGCCAGGGGGGCGGGGACTAGCGGATACAATGAGCAGTTCTTC.

The chain uses TRBV9 and TRBJ2-2, with 10 bases identical to TRBD2. From germline, CDR1 is SGDLS and CDR2 YYNGEE. V lost 0 bases, J lost 6 bases, and 5 bases stayed unmatched. The CDR3 is 16 amino acids. DNA for the CDR3: TGTGCCAGCAGCGTAGCTGCTAGCGGGAGTTCCGGGGAGCTGTTTTTT. Its translation is CASSVAASGSSGELFF.